Below are 16 T cell receptor beta chains sequenced from a single sample in a study of regulatory T cells in long-lasting Graves disease. Construction of TCR beta libraries relied on iRepertoire HTBI primers and on Arm-PCR targeting CDR3 regions. TCRdb reprocessed the multiplex PCR reads with MiXCR, giving one entry per CDR3 protein. Here the sample spans some 470,000 distinct CDR3 sequences, roughly 21% being singletons. The time point: persistent/refractory GD, antithyroid drugs over 5 years with positive TRAb. PBMCs provided the RNA from which the TCR library was made. Sequenced material: peripheral blood mononuclear cells (PBMCs), taken when the disease was refractory, from a patient treated with antithyroid drugs. The receptors derive from a female donor with Graves disease.

This rearrangement joins TRBV6-1 to TRBJ2-7; possibly TRBD2 for D (6 bases). Germline CDR1 reads MNHNS; CDR2 reads SASEGT. V dropped 6 bases and J dropped 6 bases, with 15 bases sitting between them. This CDR3 is 13 amino acids long. CDR3: CASRKYRETEQYF. CDR3 sequence (DNA): TGTGCCAGCAGAAAGTATCGGGAGACCGAGCAGTACTTC.

This clonotype was detected many times. J is TRBJ2-5 and V is TRBV7-2; 8 positions agree with TRBD2. V was clipped by 7 bases and J by 2 bases; unmatched bases: 12. CDR1 is SGHTA and CDR2 is FQGNSA in the germline V gene. CDR3 length: 16 residues. The CDR3 protein is CASTLHGGGQQETQYF. The CDR3 nucleotides are TGTGCCAGCACCCTTCACGGGGGGGGGCAGCAAGAGACCCAGTACTTC.

For this clonotype: Its ends do not fully match the called genes, so a read error is possible. The chain combines TRBV6-2 or TRBV6-3 with TRBJ1-1; no definite D call. The germline gives CDR1 MNHEY, CDR2 SVGEGT. This CDR3 spans 11 amino acids. CDR3 protein: CTSSRATEAFF. The CDR3, as DNA: TGTACCAGCAGTCGGGCTACTGAAGCTTTCTTT.

This clonotype showed up just a few times. The chain recombines TRBV10-3 with TRBJ2-7; possible D gene TRBD1, 6 bases. The V end was cut by 0 bases, the J end by 5 bases, with 8 bases between. The CDR3 spans 13 residues. Looked up from germline, CDR1 is ENHRY and CDR2 is SYGVKD. DNA for the CDR3: TGTGCCATCAGTGAGTCAACAGGGAACGAGCAGTACTTC. This translates into CAISESTGNEQYF.

A remark on this clonotype: A single base separates this from a much larger clone, so it may be a read error. The chain is built from TRBV12-3 or TRBV12-4 and TRBJ2-3; D is unclear. CDR3 length: 12 residues. In DNA, the CDR3 is TGTGCCGGCAGTTCAGAGCAGTCGACGCAGTATTTT. Translating it yields CAGSSEQSTQYF.

This clonotype was counted at least ten times. This chain joins TRBV12-3 or TRBV12-4 and TRBJ1-5; D unclear. The V end lost 3 bases, the J end lost 2 bases, and 8 bases lay between the germline ends. CDR3 length: 14 residues. CDR3 sequence (DNA): TGTGCCAGCAGTTTGGGCCGCGGCAATCAGCCCCAGCATTTT. Its translation: CASSLGRGNQPQHF.

This clonotype appeared many times. The V and J genes are TRBV11-2 and TRBJ2-7; D perhaps matches TRBD2 (6 bases). Germline lookup yields CDR1 SGHAT and CDR2 FQNNGV. The CDR3 consists of 15 residues. Deletions cut 5 bases from V and 6 bases from J, with 20 bases between. This CDR3 is CASSKLDGAGLEQYF. Here the CDR3 DNA reads TGTGCCAGCAGCAAGCTGGACGGCGCGGGGCTCGAGCAGTACTTC.

The chain joins TRBV30 to TRBJ2-2; TRBD2 might be the D (6 bases). Trimming pared 2 bases from V and 4 bases from J, leaving 14 bases between. Germline CDR1 and CDR2: GTSNPN and SVGIG (reference sequence). The length of the CDR3 is 15 residues. CDR3 amino acids: CAWSSGLPGTGELFF. Here the CDR3 DNA reads TGTGCCTGGAGTTCGGGACTCCCGGGCACCGGGGAGCTGTTTTTT. Filled out from reference TRBV30 and TRBJ2-2, the complete variable domain reads SQTIHQWPATLVQPVGSPLSLECTVEGTSNPNLYWYRQAAGRGLQLLFYSVGIGQISSEVPQNLSASRPQDRQFILSSKKLLLSDSGFYLCAWSSGLPGTGELFFGEGSRLTVL.

This clonotype was observed at least ten times. The junction and the germline gene differ at one end; a read error may be behind it. The chain joins TRBV12-3 or TRBV12-4 to TRBJ2-5; D is uncertain. The CDR3 spans 13 residues. The CDR3 DNA reads TGTGCCAGCAGCTTAGGGATCCAAGAGACCCAGTACTTC. It is translated as CASSLGIQETQYF.

This clonotype was observed a handful of times. The chain is built from TRBV30 and TRBJ1-2, with TRBD1 identical over 8 bases. Germline V gene sequence: CDR1 GTSNPN, CDR2 SVGIG (reference sequence). The V gene end was trimmed by 5 bases and the J gene end by 7 bases; junction bases not matched to a gene: 3. This CDR3 contains 11 residues. The CDR3 DNA follows: TGTGCCTGGGGCACAGGGGGTGGCTACACCTTC. It codes for CAWGTGGGYTF.

This clonotype was counted many times. This sequence joins TRBV2 and TRBJ1-6; D not certain. The CDR3 is made up of 13 amino acids. The germline V and J ends were trimmed by 10 bases and 8 bases, with 15 bases remaining between them. From germline, CDR1 is SNHLY and CDR2 FYNNEI. Written as DNA, the CDR3 is TGTGCCACCTCAAATGAGAATGATTCACCCCTCCACTTT. Translation: CATSNENDSPLHF.

This clonotype was picked up many times. V and J are TRBV28 and TRBJ2-7; 9 nucleotides align to TRBD1. The CDR3 spans 15 residues. Germline V gene lookup returns CDR1 MDHEN and CDR2 SYDVKM. J was trimmed by 6 bases and V by 6 bases; bases with no gene match: 12. The CDR3 DNA follows: TGTGCCAGCAGCGGGACCGGGACAGGGAAACTCGAGCAGTACTTC. Its translation is CASSGTGTGKLEQYF.

This clonotype came up many times. The gene calls are TRBV12-3 or TRBV12-4 and TRBJ2-5; the match to TRBD1 covers 7 bases. The CDR3 loop spans 15 amino acids. V was pared by 8 bases and J by 4 bases, with 13 bases of the junction left unmatched. The CDR3 coding sequence is TGTGCCAGCGCAGAGGGACAGCCGACCCGAGAGACCCAGTACTTC. Its translation: CASAEGQPTRETQYF.

This clonotype was counted at least ten times. This rearrangement joins TRBV12-3 or TRBV12-4 to TRBJ1-5; 10 bases align to TRBD1. With 4 bases clipped from V and 6 bases from J, the junction kept 3 bases outside the gene matches. The CDR3 length is 14 residues. The CDR3 sequence: CASSSTGGVQPQHF. DNA for the CDR3: TGTGCCAGCAGTTCGACAGGGGGCGTTCAGCCCCAGCATTTT.

As regards this clonotype: This could be a read error, since a much larger clone is one nucleotide away. This sequence joins TRBV5-1 and TRBJ2-2; a possible D gene is TRBD2 (6 bases). The CDR3 is made up of 17 amino acids. Trimming took off 3 bases at V and 4 bases at J, with 19 bases between the two ends. Germline CDR1 SGHRS, CDR2 YFSETQ. The CDR3 DNA follows: TGCGCCAGCAGCTACACAGCGGGTCTGGTGTTCACCGGGGAGCTGTTTTTT. It yields the protein CASSYTAGLVFTGELFF.

With respect to this clonotype: A read error may explain this, as a much larger clone is one base away. This rearrangement joins TRBV28 to TRBJ2-5; 8 bases fit TRBD1. Per germline, CDR1 MDHEN and CDR2 SYDVKM. The CDR3 covers 15 residues. CDR3 region: CASGFQGAPGETQYF. The CDR3 nucleotides are TGTGCCAGCGGTTTCCAGGGGGCACCCGGGGAGACCCAGTACTTC.